Each of the 30 T cell receptor beta chains below was sequenced from the same sample in a study of T-cell reconstitution after alpha-beta-depleted transplantation in children. Unique molecular identifiers featured in how the TCRbeta library was prepared. A single record per CDR3 protein comes from TCRdb applying MiXCR to the PCR reads. There are 83,000 or so distinct CDR3 sequences in the sample; roughly 8% occur only once, and approximately 7% lies in the top ten. Source: PBMCs from the stem cell graft donor, taken from the stem cell graft. The receptors come from a human donor who donated a stem cell graft to a child with congenital amegakaryocytic thrombocytopenia.

There are many counts of this clonotype. The J gene is TRBJ2-1, the V gene TRBV5-1, with TRBD2 identical over 8 bases. The V gene end was trimmed by 2 bases and the J gene end by 0 bases; junction bases not matched to a gene: 4. Germline CDR1 and CDR2: SGHRS and YFSETQ. CDR3 length equals 16 residues. CDR3: CASSLTSGRSYNEQFF. The DNA for the CDR3 is TGCGCCAGCAGCTTAACTAGCGGTCGCTCCTACAATGAGCAGTTCTTC.

This clonotype was counted many times. V usage is TRBV29-1 and J usage is TRBJ2-2; 10 bases match TRBD2. The CDR3 runs to 16 residues. V gave up 3 bases and J gave up 6 bases; unmatched junction bases: 10. From germline, CDR1 is SQVTM and CDR2 ANQGSEA. The CDR3, as DNA: TGCAGCGTTGAGGGACAAAGCGGGAGGGCTCCCGGGGAGCTGTTTTTT. Residues: CSVEGQSGRAPGELFF.

This clonotype was picked up many times. The rearrangement links TRBV18 to TRBJ1-6; possible D gene TRBD1, 6 bases. The CDR3 is made up of 14 amino acids. The V gene lost 6 bases and the J gene lost 7 bases, with 13 bases spanning the gap. Looked up from germline, CDR1 is KGHSH and CDR2 is LQKENI. The CDR3 protein is CASSSEGVNSPLHF. DNA of the CDR3: TGTGCCAGCTCTTCCGAGGGGGTAAATTCACCCCTCCACTTT.

There are many counts of this clonotype. V is TRBV5-1 and J is TRBJ2-3; D is uncertain. Trimming shortened V by 0 bases and J by 2 bases, and 7 bases separated the two germline ends. Germline CDR1 and CDR2: SGHRS and YFSETQ. This CDR3 is 14 amino acids long. The CDR3 loop is CASSLVRVTDTQYF. The CDR3, as DNA: TGCGCCAGCAGCTTGGTAAGGGTCACAGATACGCAGTATTTT.

This clonotype came up many times. The chain joins TRBV12-3 or TRBV12-4 to TRBJ2-3, with TRBD2 matching 10 bases. CDR3 length: 14 amino acids. The V and J ends lost 5 bases and 5 bases, in that order; junction bases with no gene match: 4. CDR3 sequence: CASSPLAGEDTQYF. CDR3 coding DNA: TGTGCCAGCAGTCCCCTAGCGGGGGAAGATACGCAGTATTTT.

In this sample, this clonotype turned up a few times. The genes are TRBV3-1 and TRBJ1-2; no definite D call. CDR3 length: 14 residues. V was pared by 4 bases and J by 0 bases, with 9 bases between. Germline V gives CDR1 LGHDT, CDR2 YNNKEL (reference sequence). CDR3 coding DNA: TGTGCCAGCAGCCTCAGACGGGCTAACTATGGCTACACCTTC. This sequence encodes CASSLRRANYGYTF.

The chain uses TRBV7-9 and TRBJ1-5; 7 bases agree with TRBD1. Trimming took 6 bases from V and 9 from J; bases not matched to a gene: 8. Per germline, CDR1 SEHNR and CDR2 FQNEAQ (reference sequence). This CDR3 spans 13 amino acids. DNA for the CDR3: TGTGCCAGCAGTTTGGACGACAGGGTGCCCCAGCATTTT. Protein: CASSLDDRVPQHF.

This clonotype showed up just a few times. V gene TRBV18 combines with J gene TRBJ2-3; 13 bases fit TRBD2. V trimming: 5 bases; J trimming: 0 bases; junction bases outside the gene matches: 2. The V gene's germline CDR1 is KGHSH and CDR2 LQKENI. The CDR3 loop spans 16 amino acids. The CDR3 coding sequence is TGTGCCAGCTCAGCGACTAGCGGGAGGAGCACAGATACGCAGTATTTT. Translation: CASSATSGRSTDTQYF.

This clonotype was counted many times. This rearrangement joins TRBV5-5 to TRBJ1-6; no definite D call. The V and J ends lost 4 bases and 0 bases respectively, with 14 bases between them. This CDR3 has 17 residues. Germline assignment: CDR1 SGHKS and CDR2 YYEKEE (reference sequence). The CDR3 sequence: CASSPSRPYSYNSPLHF. CDR3 in DNA: TGTGCCAGCAGCCCCAGCAGGCCATACTCCTATAATTCACCCCTCCACTTT.

This clonotype was counted at least ten times. The rearrangement joins TRBV2 to TRBJ1-6, with 8 bases that match TRBD1. Looked up from germline, CDR1 is SNHLY and CDR2 is FYNNEI. The CDR3 is 15 amino acids. J was trimmed by 5 bases and V by 5 bases; bases with no gene match: 5. This CDR3 is CASSIRGRDNSPLHF. In DNA form, the CDR3 reads TGTGCCAGCAGTATCAGGGGGCGGGATAATTCACCCCTCCACTTT.

The sample holds many counts of this clonotype. V is TRBV15 and J is TRBJ1-2; D ambiguous. Germline V gives CDR1 LNHNV, CDR2 YYDKDF (reference sequence). V lost 0 bases and J lost 4, with 9 bases in between. There are 14 residues in the CDR3. CDR3 protein: CATSRDTAFYGYTF. DNA of the CDR3: TGTGCCACCAGCAGAGATACGGCTTTCTATGGCTACACCTTC.

The table lists this clonotype with many counts. The chain recombines TRBV5-5 with TRBJ2-7; TRBD1 matches at 7 bases. CDR1 SGHKS and CDR2 YYEKEE come from the germline V gene (reference sequence). V trimming: 1 base; J trimming: 0 bases; junction bases outside the gene matches: 4. This CDR3 contains 15 residues. As DNA, the CDR3 is TGTGCCAGCAGCTTGCAAGGGACAGCCTCCTACGAGCAGTACTTC. Translation: CASSLQGTASYEQYF.

This clonotype has at least ten counts. This sequence joins TRBV12-3 or TRBV12-4 and TRBJ1-1; 7 nucleotides align to TRBD1. The CDR3 consists of 11 residues. The trim removed 2 bases at V and 13 bases at J, leaving 4 bases unmatched. CDR3 protein: CASSLNRGVFF. The CDR3 nucleotides read TGTGCCAGCAGTTTAAACAGGGGAGTTTTCTTT.

The table lists this clonotype with many counts. The CDR3 loop is CASSPGSGGLVEAFF. Written as DNA, the CDR3 is TGTGCCAGCAGCCCCGGCTCCGGTGGGTTGGTTGAAGCTTTCTTT. The chain links TRBV7-6 to TRBJ1-1; D unresolved. Germline values: CDR1 SGHVS, CDR2 FNYEAQ. Trimming took 5 bases from V and 7 from J, leaving 20 bases between them. The CDR3 runs to 15 residues.

This clonotype was recorded many times. The gene calls are TRBV4-2 and TRBJ2-2; a possible D gene is TRBD2 (6 bases). The germline V gene encodes CDR1 LGHNA and CDR2 YNFKEQ. The length of the CDR3 is 16 residues. V lost 1 base and J 1 base, leaving 10 bases between the germline ends. The CDR3 DNA reads TGTGCCAGCAGCCAAGGACTAGGTCGGAACACCGGGGAGCTGTTTTTT. It is translated as CASSQGLGRNTGELFF.

This clonotype was recorded at least ten times. CDR3 nucleotides: TGTGGCGGAGGGTCCTCTGGAAACACCATATATTTT. It specifies CGGGSSGNTIYF. The chain recombines TRBV10-3 with TRBJ1-3, with D unclear. This CDR3 is built from 12 residues. CDR1 is ENHRY, CDR2 SYGVKD, per germline.

Details on this clonotype: This may be a read error, as it is one base from a much larger clone. A read error is likely, as this CDR3 ends without the conserved phenylalanine or tryptophan. V gene TRBV12-3 or TRBV12-4 combines with J gene TRBJ2-7; 8 nucleotides align to TRBD2. The CDR3 sequence is 14 residues long. Trimming cost V 3 bases and J 5 bases; bases outside gene matches: 6. The CDR3: CASSFRGGDNEQYL. CDR3 in DNA: TGTGCCAGCAGTTTTCGGGGGGGCGACAACGAGCAGTACCTC.

This clonotype was counted many times. The chain is built from TRBV12-3 or TRBV12-4 and TRBJ1-1, with D perhaps TRBD1 (6 bases). Trimming pared 7 bases from V and 6 bases from J, leaving 15 bases between. The length of the CDR3 is 13 residues. CDR3 protein: CASTNRGAAEAFF. CDR3 bases: TGTGCCAGCACCAACCGGGGGGCGGCTGAAGCTTTCTTT.

This clonotype was observed many times. This chain uses TRBV28 with TRBJ1-5; TRBD1 might be the D (5 bases). V shed 2 bases and J shed 5 bases, with 19 bases lying between them. The CDR3 is made up of 17 amino acids. CDR1 and CDR2 from the germline V gene are MDHEN and SYDVKM. DNA for the CDR3: TGTGCCAGCAGTTTAAACCCCGGCAGGGAAACCTATCAGCCCCAGCATTTT. This gives the protein CASSLNPGRETYQPQHF.

This clonotype was seen ten or more times. The chain couples TRBV20-1 to TRBJ1-1; D not resolved. V was pared by 5 bases and J by 3 bases, with 16 bases between. Germline CDR1 and CDR2: DFQATT and SNEGSKA (reference sequence). The CDR3 contains 14 residues. CDR3 DNA: TGCAGTGCTGGACTGACGGAGGCGGACACTGAAGCTTTCTTT. Residues: CSAGLTEADTEAFF.

This clonotype has at least ten counts. The V call is TRBV7-2, the J call TRBJ1-2, with D perhaps matching TRBD1 (6 bases). Germline lookup yields CDR1 SGHTA and CDR2 FQGNSA. The CDR3 is 15 amino acids. Trimming shortened V by 3 bases and J by 6 bases, and 17 bases separated the two germline ends. In DNA, the CDR3 is TGTGCCAGCAGCTTCAACAGGGTGAGCAGGGATGGCTACACCTTC. It specifies CASSFNRVSRDGYTF.

This clonotype was counted many times. The V gene is TRBV20-1, the J gene TRBJ2-1, with D perhaps given as TRBD1 or TRBD2 (5 bases each). Germline CDR1 and CDR2: DFQATT and SNEGSKA (reference sequence). V was shortened by 7 bases and J by 4 bases, with 23 bases between the two germline ends. This CDR3 contains 16 residues. The CDR3 region is CSGSDGHRRGYNEQFF. The CDR3 bases are TGCAGTGGATCAGACGGACACCGGCGAGGGTACAATGAGCAGTTCTTC.

This clonotype was counted ten times or more. The rearrangement links TRBV4-2 to TRBJ2-3; D not certain. Looked up from germline, CDR1 is LGHNA and CDR2 is YNFKEQ. This CDR3 comprises 17 residues. V lost 0 bases to trimming and J lost 4 bases, with 17 bases between them. CDR3 protein: CASSQEGPAKGPDTQYF. The CDR3 coding sequence is TGTGCCAGCAGCCAAGAAGGCCCGGCTAAGGGTCCAGATACGCAGTATTTT.

This clonotype showed up many times. The V and J genes are TRBV25-1 and TRBJ1-4, with D uncertain. CDR1 and CDR2 (germline): MGHDK, SYGVNS. V gave up 8 bases and J gave up 7 bases, with 14 bases separating them. The CDR3 spans 13 residues. The CDR3 spells CASRSEVLEKLFF. CDR3 coding DNA: TGTGCCAGCCGCTCGGAGGTACTTGAAAAACTGTTTTTT.

This clonotype was seen at least ten times. This chain joins TRBV5-1 and TRBJ1-2; no reliable D call. The CDR3 has 14 residues. CDR1 and CDR2 (germline): SGHRS, YFSETQ. The V and J ends lost 4 bases and 0 bases respectively, with 10 bases between them. CDR3 DNA sequence: TGCGCCAGCAGCCCGGGATCCGCTAACTATGGCTACACCTTC. This encodes CASSPGSANYGYTF.

The sample holds many counts of this clonotype. The chain couples TRBV20-1 to TRBJ2-3; D is possibly TRBD2 (6 bases). V gave up 6 bases and J gave up 3 bases, with 13 bases separating them. Germline V gives CDR1 DFQATT, CDR2 SNEGSKA (reference sequence). The CDR3 runs to 13 residues. CDR3 residues: CSAPDYLTDTQYF. CDR3 nucleotide sequence: TGCAGTGCCCCGGACTATTTGACAGATACGCAGTATTTT.

This clonotype was detected ten times or more. The chain joins TRBV7-2 to TRBJ2-5; 13 nucleotides match TRBD2. From germline, CDR1 is SGHTA and CDR2 FQGNSA. V shed 5 bases, J shed 4 bases, and the junction held 10 bases outside the gene matches. This CDR3 comprises 17 residues. CDR3 DNA sequence: TGTGCCAGCAGCGCGCCCAGACTAGCGGGAGGTGGAGAGACCCAGTACTTC. It translates to CASSAPRLAGGGETQYF.

This clonotype showed up many times. The gene calls are TRBV12-3 or TRBV12-4 and TRBJ2-3, with TRBD2 matching 11 bases. The CDR3 is made up of 15 amino acids. V dropped 6 bases and J dropped 2; count of bases not matched to a gene: 4. CDR3 sequence: CASRPSGRTTDTQYF. CDR3 DNA: TGTGCCAGCAGACCTAGCGGGAGGACCACAGATACGCAGTATTTT.

In regard to this clonotype: A clone one base away is much larger, so this may be a read error. The rearrangement joins TRBV20-1 to TRBJ2-7, with 10 bases identical to TRBD2. There are 14 residues in the CDR3. Germline values: CDR1 DFQATT, CDR2 SNEGSKA (reference sequence). The CDR3 nucleotides read TGCTGTGCTATTCCCCCTAGCGGGAGTAACGAGCAGTACTTC. Its protein is CCAIPPSGSNEQYF.

This clonotype was recorded many times. This CDR3 is CASSYSWGGNTEAFF. CDR3 bases: TGTGCCAGCAGTTACTCATGGGGGGGGAACACTGAAGCTTTCTTT. J is TRBJ1-1 and V is TRBV6-5; D is possibly TRBD1 (5 bases). Germline CDR1 and CDR2: MNHEY and SVGAGI. V gave up 0 bases and J gave up 1 base, with 9 bases separating them. The CDR3 is made up of 15 amino acids.